This TCR beta chain was profiled in a study of shared clonotypes between healthy human individuals. V dropped 0 bases and J dropped 3; count of bases not matched to a gene: 3. The germline V gene has CDR1 SGHNT and CDR2 YYREEE (reference sequence). The CDR3 loop spans 14 amino acids. This was a deep-level run. In the original processing: ImmunoSEQ gave junction-only sequences without quality scores, so filtering differed. Assay: immunoSEQ multiplex PCR; the TCRdb copy retains only in-frame clones and omits some. The V and J calls and clone size come from that table; D and trimming were worked out from the DNA. The table lists over 1.4 million clones, roughly 95% of them singletons. Caucasian adults residing in Nashville, Tennessee made up all the donors. Points from the study as a whole: Only blood underwent sampling, and tissue repertoires likely differ.

Points on this clone: Its antigen is not known. The sample holds other DNA sequences that translate to the same CDR3.

The TCR originated in a young man in good health. The gene calls are TRBV5-4 and TRBJ2-7, with 7 positions matching TRBD1. Sample: naive CD4+ T cells sorted from blood. Subset defined: CD45RA+ positively selected. Here the CDR3 reads CASSLDRGSYEQYF. The CDR3 nucleotides read TGTGCCAGCAGCTTGGACAGGGGAAGCTACGAGCAGTACTTC.